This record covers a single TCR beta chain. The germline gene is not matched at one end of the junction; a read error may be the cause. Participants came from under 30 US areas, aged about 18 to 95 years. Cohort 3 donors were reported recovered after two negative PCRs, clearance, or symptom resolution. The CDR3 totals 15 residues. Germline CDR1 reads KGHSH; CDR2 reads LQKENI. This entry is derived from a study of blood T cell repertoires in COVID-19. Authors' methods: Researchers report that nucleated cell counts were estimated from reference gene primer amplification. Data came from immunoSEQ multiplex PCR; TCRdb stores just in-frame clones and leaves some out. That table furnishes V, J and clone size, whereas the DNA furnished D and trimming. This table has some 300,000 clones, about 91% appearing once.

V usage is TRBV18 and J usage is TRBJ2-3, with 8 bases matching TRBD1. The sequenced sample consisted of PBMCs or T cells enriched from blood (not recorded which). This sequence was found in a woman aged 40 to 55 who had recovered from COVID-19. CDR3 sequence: CASSSTGANTDTRYF. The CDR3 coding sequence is TGTGCCAGCTCATCGACAGGGGCAAACACAGATACGCGGTATTTT.